This T cell receptor (beta chain) was recorded in a study of blood T cell repertoires in COVID-19. The germline V gene encodes CDR1 SNHLY and CDR2 FYNNEI. The CDR3 covers 14 residues. The germline V and J ends were trimmed by 9 bases and 2 bases, with 17 bases remaining between them. The protocol was immunoSEQ multiplex PCR, while the TCRdb copy is restricted to in-frame clones and leaves out a portion. The sample lists about 180,000 clones; over 75% were seen once. Sample: peripheral blood. The sequence came from a woman aged 80 or over with acute or convalescent COVID-19. This chain joins TRBV2 and TRBJ2-7, with D perhaps matching TRBD2 (7 bases). The CDR3 loop is CASVSSGGPYEQYF. DNA for the CDR3: TGTGCCAGTGTGTCGTCGGGGGGCCCCTACGAGCAGTACTTC.